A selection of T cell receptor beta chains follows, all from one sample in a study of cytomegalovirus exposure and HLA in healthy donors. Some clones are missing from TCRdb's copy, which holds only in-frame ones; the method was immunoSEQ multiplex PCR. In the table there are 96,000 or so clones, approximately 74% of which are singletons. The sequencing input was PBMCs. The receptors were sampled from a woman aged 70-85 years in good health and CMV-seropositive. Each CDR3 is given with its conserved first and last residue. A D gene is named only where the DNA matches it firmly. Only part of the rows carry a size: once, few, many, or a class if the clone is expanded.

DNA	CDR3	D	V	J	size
TGTGCCAGCAGCCAAGCCAATCTGTATATACAGGGGGCGGATGAAAAACTGTTTTTT	CASSQANLYIQGADEKLFF	TRBD1	TRBV14	TRBJ1-4	few
TGTGCCACCCGGGGGGGGGCAGGTCAGCCCCAGCATTTT	CATRGGAGQPQHF	.	TRBV10-3	TRBJ1-5	.
TGTGCCAGCAGCAACCCGGGGGTTTCCTACGAGCAGTACTTC	CASSNPGVSYEQYF	.	TRBV28	TRBJ2-7	.
TGTGCCAGCAGGGCCTTCGGGACTCATCCCAATGAGCAGTTCTTC	CASRAFGTHPNEQFF	.	TRBV7-9	TRBJ2-1	once
TGTGCCAGCAGTTACGGCGGGAGGGCCTTGGATGAGCAGTTCTTC	CASSYGGRALDEQFF	TRBD2	TRBV6-5	TRBJ2-1	few
TGTGCCAGCAGCTACAACCCGAACACTGAAGCTTTCTTT	CASSYNPNTEAFF	.	TRBV7-8	TRBJ1-1	.
TGTGCCAGCAGCTTATATATGACAGGGTCGGGGGGCAATCAGCCCCAGCATTTT	CASSLYMTGSGGNQPQHF	TRBD1	TRBV7-8	TRBJ1-5	.
TGTGCCAGCAGCCTAGCGGGAGGGCCAGTGGGTGAGCAGTTCTTC	CASSLAGGPVGEQFF	TRBD2	TRBV7-8	TRBJ2-1	.
TGTGCCAGCAGCCAGCGACAGGGGGCGAGTTACAATGAGCAGTTCTTC	CASSQRQGASYNEQFF	TRBD1	TRBV14	TRBJ2-1	.
TGTGCCATCAGTGAAGGGAGACTAGCGGACAATGAGCAGTTCTTC	CAISEGRLADNEQFF	TRBD2	TRBV10-3	TRBJ2-1	few
TGTGCCAGCCTAAGGGACAGGGTCATGAAGACCCAGTACTTC	CASLRDRVMKTQYF	TRBD1	TRBV6-6	TRBJ2-5	.
TGTGCCAGCAGCCAAGAGGCGGGGGCAGATACGCAGTATTTT	CASSQEAGADTQYF	TRBD2	TRBV5-6	TRBJ2-3	.
TGTGCCAGTAGTAACGGACAGGCCACTAGCACAGATACGCAGTATTTT	CASSNGQATSTDTQYF	TRBD1	TRBV19	TRBJ2-3	.
TGTGCCAGCAGCTTAGTAGGGGATGGCTACACCTTC	CASSLVGDGYTF	.	TRBV7-8	TRBJ1-2	.
TGTGCCAGCAGGAGAGATACGGGGGGAGTTCGCTACACCTTC	CASRRDTGGVRYTF	.	TRBV6-5	TRBJ1-2	few
TGTGCCAGCAGCTCGCCCAGGACAGAACTGTTTTTT	CASSSPRTELFF	.	TRBV7-6	TRBJ1-4	.
TGTGCCAGCAGCTCTAGGACAGGGAGGTCAGACAATGAGCAGTTCTTC	CASSSRTGRSDNEQFF	TRBD1	TRBV7-3	TRBJ2-1	.
TGTGCCAGCAGCTCAACGCCGGGACAGGGGGTATACGAGCAGTACTTC	CASSSTPGQGVYEQYF	TRBD1	TRBV7-9	TRBJ2-7	.
TGTGCCAGCAGTTCAAACCGACAGGGGAGGAGGCCCCAGCATTTT	CASSSNRQGRRPQHF	TRBD1	TRBV6-5	TRBJ1-5	.
TGTGCCAGCAGTATAAGCGGGGGCGGGGGCTACGAGCAGTACTTC	CASSISGGGGYEQYF	TRBD2	TRBV27	TRBJ2-7	.
TGTGCCAGCAGCTCAGACAAGTATGGCTACACCTTC	CASSSDKYGYTF	.	TRBV5-4	TRBJ1-2	.
TGTGCCAGCAGCTTATCTAGCGGGGTCACAGATACGCAGTATTTT	CASSLSSGVTDTQYF	TRBD2	TRBV11-3	TRBJ2-3	.
TGTGCCAGCAGCGTATTTCCGCAGGGGGCCGGCACTGAAGCTTTCTTT	CASSVFPQGAGTEAFF	TRBD1	TRBV9	TRBJ1-1	.
TGTGCCAGCAGCTTGGAATTGCGGGGACAGGAACATGGCTACACCTTC	CASSLELRGQEHGYTF	TRBD1	TRBV5-4	TRBJ1-2	.
TGCGCCAGCAGTAGTCATGGGCGTCAGCCCCAGCATTTT	CASSSHGRQPQHF	.	TRBV10-2	TRBJ1-5	few
TGTGCCAGCAGCTTACTTGACGAGCAGTACTTC	CASSLLDEQYF	.	TRBV7-8	TRBJ2-7	.
TGCGCCAGCAGCCAAGGGTGGGGGGATCAGCCCCAGCATTTT	CASSQGWGDQPQHF	.	TRBV4-1	TRBJ1-5	.
TGTGCCATCAGTGAGTCCCAGGGGAGCACAGATACGCAGTATTTT	CAISESQGSTDTQYF	.	TRBV10-3	TRBJ2-3	.
TGCGCCAGCAGCCCCGGACAGGGGAGCAATCAGCCCCAGCATTTT	CASSPGQGSNQPQHF	TRBD1	TRBV5-1	TRBJ1-5	.
TGTGCCTCTGGACTAGCGGGGGCCACAGATACGCAGTATTTT	CASGLAGATDTQYF	TRBD2	TRBV7-3	TRBJ2-3	.
TGCGCCAGCAGCCGGGAGGGGGGGGAACAAGAGACCCAGTACTTC	CASSREGGEQETQYF	TRBD2	TRBV5-1	TRBJ2-5	.
TGTGCCAGCAGCTTGGCAGCTGGAAACACCATATATTTT	CASSLAAGNTIYF	.	TRBV5-6	TRBJ1-3	.
TGTGCCAGCACCCGGACAGCCTCCTACAATGAGCAGTTCTTC	CASTRTASYNEQFF	.	TRBV28	TRBJ2-1	.
TGTGCCAGCAGTTTATACGAGGGAGCCCAGTACTTC	CASSLYEGAQYF	.	TRBV28	TRBJ2-5	.
TGTGCCAGCAGCCCCATCCCGGGGGGGTCCTACGAGCAGTACTTC	CASSPIPGGSYEQYF	TRBD2	TRBV9	TRBJ2-7	.
TGCAGCGCCTCAGGGGGCTCCTACAATGAGCAGTTCTTC	CSASGGSYNEQFF	TRBD1	TRBV29-1	TRBJ2-1	few
TGTGCCAGTAGTATAGGGGCGGGGGTGTACAATGAGCAGTTCTTC	CASSIGAGVYNEQFF	TRBD2	TRBV19	TRBJ2-1	.
TGTGCCAGCAGCTTAGATACAGGAAGAAACACCATATATTTT	CASSLDTGRNTIYF	.	TRBV11-2	TRBJ1-3	.
TGTGCCAGCAGCCCACCGGAATTCCGGGGGTTGAACACTGAAGCTTTCTTT	CASSPPEFRGLNTEAFF	.	TRBV7-9	TRBJ1-1	.
TGCGCCACCAGGACTAGCGGCAACAATGAGCAGTTCTTC	CATRTSGNNEQFF	TRBD2	TRBV5-1	TRBJ2-1	.
TGTGCCAGCAGCCCACTAGCGGGAGGGATGTACGAGCAGTACTTC	CASSPLAGGMYEQYF	TRBD2	TRBV7-2	TRBJ2-7	once